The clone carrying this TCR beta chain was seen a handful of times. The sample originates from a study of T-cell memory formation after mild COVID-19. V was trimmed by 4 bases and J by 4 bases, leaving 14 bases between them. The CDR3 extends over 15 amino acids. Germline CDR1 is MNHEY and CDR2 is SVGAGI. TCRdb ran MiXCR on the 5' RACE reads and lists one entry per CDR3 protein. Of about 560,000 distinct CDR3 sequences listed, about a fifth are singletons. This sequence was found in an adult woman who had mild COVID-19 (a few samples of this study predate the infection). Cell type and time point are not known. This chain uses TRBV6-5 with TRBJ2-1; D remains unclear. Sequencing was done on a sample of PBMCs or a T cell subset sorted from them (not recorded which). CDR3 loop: CASSLSPADYNEQFF. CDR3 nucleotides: TGTGCCAGCAGTTTAAGCCCGGCGGATTACAATGAGCAGTTCTTC.